The subject of this entry is one T cell receptor beta chain. The antigen remains unidentified. TCRdb's table, derived via immunoSEQ multiplex PCR, lists solely in-frame clones and lacks some. Of fewer than 1 million clones in the sample, just over 95% were seen once. The record originates from a study of shared clonotypes between healthy human individuals. Study observations and caveats: Donor scarcity curtailed the genetic and exposure-history diversity represented herein.

CD8 cells regarded as naive lacked CD45RO, were positively chosen for CCR7, and omitted terminally differentiated effector memory CD45RA+ cells. The germline V gene encodes CDR1 SEHNR and CDR2 FQNEAQ (reference sequence). The CDR3 covers 15 residues. J was trimmed by 7 bases and V by 2 bases; bases with no gene match: 8. Sequenced: naive CD8+ T cells sorted from blood. The rearrangement links TRBV7-9 to TRBJ2-1; 7 bases map to TRBD1. The clonotype comes from a man aged 25 to 40 in good health. This chain's CDR3 is CASSLKGGALNEQFF. CDR3 nucleotide sequence: TGTGCCAGCAGCTTAAAAGGGGGCGCACTTAATGAGCAGTTCTTC.